These 22 T cell receptor beta chains came from one sample sequenced in a study of tumor and adjacent non-tumor tissue in lung cancer. A modified ARM-PCR protocol with three rounds of nested PCR amplified TCRbeta. Each CDR3 protein is one row after TCRdb ran MiXCR on the multiplex PCR reads. The table lists approximately 79,000 distinct CDR3 sequences, 76% of them singletons. RNA was extracted from bulk tissue without any cell sorting. The normal lung tissue was taken more than 3 cm from the tumor edge. Input material: distant non-tumor lung tissue. The origin of the receptors is a man in his sixties or seventies with non-small cell lung cancer.

The chain recombines TRBV11-2 with TRBJ2-7; D may be TRBD1 or TRBD2 (7 bases each). Germline V gene data show CDR1 as SGHAT and CDR2 as FQNNGV. CDR3 length: 15 amino acids. Trimming removed 7 bases from V and 3 bases from J, with 19 bases in between. The CDR3 protein is CASNTGRGLNYEQYF. CDR3 nucleotide sequence: TGTGCCAGCAACACAGGGAGGGGGCTGAACTACGAGCAGTACTTC.

V usage is TRBV5-4 and J usage is TRBJ2-1; D not resolved. The V and J ends lost 7 bases and 0 bases respectively, with 14 bases between them. The germline CDR1 and CDR2 sequences are SGHNT and YYREEE (reference sequence). The CDR3 length is 15 residues. This CDR3 reads CASRRGRSSYNEQFF. The CDR3 nucleotides read TGTGCCAGCCGAAGAGGACGCAGCTCCTACAATGAGCAGTTCTTC.

This clonotype showed up just a few times. One junction end disagrees with the germline gene, perhaps due to a read error. The V and J genes are TRBV4-1 and TRBJ2-3; D is possibly TRBD1 (5 bases). Germline values: CDR1 MGHRA, CDR2 YSYEKL. CDR3 length: 14 amino acids. CDR3 in DNA: TGCGCCAGCATCCAAGTGGCAGGGCCAGATACACAGTATTTT. This translates into CASIQVAGPDTQYF.

A word on this clonotype: A read error may explain this, as a much larger clone is one base away. CDR3 sequence: CASSYRLDSELFF. For the CDR3, the DNA is TGTGCCAGCAGTTACCGACTAGACAGTGAGCTGTTCTTC. The J gene is TRBJ2-1, the V gene TRBV6-5; maybe TRBD2 (6 bases). Germline CDR1 MNHEY, CDR2 SVGAGI. This CDR3 spans 13 amino acids.

The table lists this clonotype with a count of one. The rearrangement links TRBV10-3 to TRBJ2-7, with TRBD1 as a possible D gene (5 bases). Trimming cost V 5 bases and J 7 bases, with 15 bases left between them. The CDR3 consists of 13 residues. CDR1 is ENHRY, CDR2 SYGVKD, per germline. The DNA of the CDR3 is TGTGCCATCAGTCCCACCAGGGTTTATGAGCAGTACTTC. As protein: CAISPTRVYEQYF.

Comments on this clonotype: Just one base apart from a much larger clone, this may be a read error. The chain links TRBV6-1 to TRBJ2-5; no reliable D call. CDR1 and CDR2 from the germline V gene are MNHNS and SASEGT. This CDR3 has 14 amino acids. The CDR3 DNA sequence: TGTGACAGCAGCGCAGCTCACGGCCGGGAGACCCAGTACTTC. This gives the protein CDSSAAHGRETQYF.

This clonotype was seen more than once but under ten times. Compared with germline, one end of the junction differs, possibly owing to a read error. Here the CDR3 DNA reads TGCGCCAGCGGTCGGACAATAGCGGGAGAGGGGGACGAGCAATACTTC. It encodes CASGRTIAGEGDEQYF. The chain uses TRBV4-1 and TRBJ2-7; TRBD2 agrees at 9 bases. The CDR3 is 16 amino acids. Germline CDR1 is MGHRA and CDR2 is YSYEKL.

As regards this clonotype: Here the CDR3 omits its conserved ending phenylalanine or tryptophan, so a read error is the likely source. The chain links TRBV11-2 to TRBJ2-2; TRBD1 might be the D (5 bases). V lost 2 bases and J 6 bases, leaving 16 bases between the germline ends. Germline CDR1 and CDR2: SGHAT and FQNNGV. The CDR3 length is 16 residues. The CDR3 DNA sequence: TGTGCCAGCAGCTTATTGGGCACAGGTGTTGCCGGGGAGCTGTTTTTA. It translates to CASSLLGTGVAGELFL.

Comment on this clonotype: The final CDR3 position lacks the conserved phenylalanine or tryptophan, pointing to a likely read error. The chain joins TRBV6-5 to TRBJ1-1, with 10 bases identical to TRBD1. The germline V gene has CDR1 MNHEY and CDR2 SVGAGI. The CDR3 has 16 residues. The CDR3 bases are TGTGCTAGCACCCTAACCGGGACAGGGGTGGGAACTGAAGCTTTCTAT. Translation: CASTLTGTGVGTEAFY.

This clonotype was recorded a few times. The V call is TRBV9, the J call TRBJ2-4; 9 nucleotides line up with TRBD2. The CDR3 is made up of 14 amino acids. V dropped 4 bases and J dropped 8; count of bases not matched to a gene: 7. CDR1 SGDLS and CDR2 YYNGEE come from the germline V gene. DNA of the CDR3: TGTGCCAGCAGCCCACAGATAGCGGGGGACATTCAGTACTTC. Translated, it gives CASSPQIAGDIQYF. Full variable domain (rest looked up from reference TRBV9 and TRBJ2-4): DSGVTQTPKHLITATGQRVTLRCSPRSGDLSVYWYQQSLDQGLQFLIQYYNGEERAKGNILERFSAQQFPDLHSELNLSSLELGDSALYFCASSPQIAGDIQYFGAGTRLSVL.

This clonotype turned up a few times. Just one base apart from a much larger clone, this may be a read error. This chain connects TRBV4-3 to TRBJ2-6, with unresolved D. This CDR3 has 15 amino acids. Trimming left V 2 bases short and J 3 bases short, with 8 bases between. Per germline, CDR1 LGHNA and CDR2 YSLEER. The CDR3 bases are TGCGCCAGCAGCCAACGGCTCTATGGGGCCAACGTCCTGACTTTC. Amino acid sequence: CASSQRLYGANVLTF.

This rearrangement joins TRBV12-3 or TRBV12-4 to TRBJ2-5; 8 bases map to TRBD2. Losses at the gene ends were 10 bases for V and 5 bases for J; bases not matched to a gene: 15. The CDR3 is made up of 15 amino acids. This chain's CDR3 is CAISWPAGVVETQYF. CDR3 DNA sequence: TGTGCCATCAGCTGGCCAGCGGGAGTGGTGGAGACCCAGTACTTC.

Worth noting for this clonotype: The junction differs from germline at one of its ends, possibly a read error. The chain couples TRBV29-1 to TRBJ2-2, with D perhaps being TRBD1 or TRBD2 (5 bases each). The length of the CDR3 is 15 residues. Germline V gene data show CDR1 as SQVTM and CDR2 as ANQGSEA. CDR3 nucleotides: TGCAGCGTAAGAACCGGGACGGCGAACACCGAGGAGCTGTTTTTT. It specifies CSVRTGTANTEELFF.

Comments on this clonotype: One junction end disagrees with the germline gene, perhaps due to a read error. J is TRBJ1-1 and V is TRBV11-3; 7 positions agree with TRBD1. Germline lookup yields CDR1 SGHNT and CDR2 YENEEA. The CDR3 is made up of 16 amino acids. In nucleotides, the CDR3 is TGTGTCAACAGCTTCCGGGACAGATCCCTGAATACTGAAGCTTTCTTT. It specifies CVNSFRDRSLNTEAFF.

With regard to this clonotype: With a much larger clone just one base away, this may be a read error. The rearrangement links TRBV5-6 to TRBJ2-3; no definite D call. The CDR3 has 11 amino acids. Germline lookup yields CDR1 SGHDT and CDR2 YYEEEE. The CDR3 DNA is TGTGCCAGCAACTTGGGAGATACGCAGTATTTT. Protein product: CASNLGDTQYF. The full variable domain, completed using reference TRBV5-6 and TRBJ2-3, is DAGVTQSPTHLIKTRGQQVTLRCSPKSGHDTVSWYQQALGQGPQFIFQYYEEEERQRGNFPDRFSGHQFPNYSSELNVNALLLGDSALYLCASNLGDTQYFGPGTRLTVL.

Turning to this clonotype: Mismatch with germline at one junction end may stem from a read error. The chain uses TRBV10-2 and TRBJ2-7; D is perhaps TRBD2 (5 bases). The CDR3 has 13 residues. Germline lookup yields CDR1 WSHSY and CDR2 SAAADI. The CDR3 nucleotides are TGCGCCAGCAGAGGAGGTTCAGTCTACGATCAGTACTTC. It translates to CASRGGSVYDQYF.

With respect to this clonotype: The CDR3 does not end in the conserved phenylalanine or tryptophan, so this is likely a read error. The DNA is omitted, as the CDR3 cannot be located on it reliably, and the CDR3 follows TCRdb's listing. V is TRBV12-3 or TRBV12-4 and J is TRBJ2-2. Termini included, the CDR3 measures 15 amino acids. CDR3 in amino acids: CASSSSGANTGELLS.

Points on this clonotype: This CDR3 fails to terminate in the conserved phenylalanine or tryptophan, so it likely reflects a read error. The rearrangement uses TRBV11-2 and TRBJ2-5, with 13 bases identical to TRBD2. The CDR3 runs 18 residues. CDR1 and CDR2 (germline): SGHAT, FQNNGV. The chain's CDR3 is CTSSLVWTSGGRQETQYL. DNA of the CDR3: TGTACCAGCAGCTTAGTTTGGACTAGCGGGGGCCGTCAAGAGACCCAGTACTTA.

The genes are TRBV7-9 and TRBJ2-3; D might be TRBD1 (5 bases). The CDR3 has 14 residues. Germline CDR1 reads SEHNR; CDR2 reads FQNEAQ (reference sequence). The ends were cut back, 4 bases at V and 5 bases at J, with 13 bases in the middle. The CDR3 sequence is CASSSLTGGDTQYF. CDR3 in DNA: TGTGCCAGCAGCTCCTTAACAGGTGGAGATACGCAGTATTTT.

As to this clonotype: Lacking the conserved final phenylalanine or tryptophan, this CDR3 likely reflects a read error. The chain is built from TRBV10-3 and TRBJ2-3; D is ambiguous. With 5 bases removed from V and 2 bases from J, the gap between germline ends came to 17 bases. This CDR3 has 16 amino acids. Germline V gene data show CDR1 as ENHRY and CDR2 as SYGVKD. The CDR3 DNA follows: TGTGCCATCAGTCTCTGGCGCAATCGATACACAGATACGCAGTATATT. Protein sequence: CAISLWRNRYTDTQYI.

Concerning this clonotype itself: The junction departs from germline at one end; a sequencing error may be responsible. The chain uses TRBV11-2 and TRBJ2-7; 8 bases are a match to TRBD1. Looked up from germline, CDR1 is SGHAT and CDR2 is FQNNGV. This CDR3 is 15 amino acids long. Here the CDR3 DNA reads TGTGCCAGCAGCTTAGGTCAGGGGGCCCCCTACGAGCACAACTTC. This encodes CASSLGQGAPYEHNF.

This chain joins TRBV19 and TRBJ1-2; D gene unclear. The V end lost 1 base, the J end lost 6 bases, and 9 bases lay between the germline ends. From germline, CDR1 is LNHDA and CDR2 SQIVND (reference sequence). The CDR3 runs 13 residues. The CDR3 DNA follows: TGTGCCAGTAGTATAGGAGGCAGCCATGGCTACACCTTC. It specifies CASSIGGSHGYTF. Full variable domain (missing parts from reference TRBV19 and TRBJ1-2): DGGITQSPKYLFRKEGQNVTLSCEQNLNHDAMYWYRQDPGQGLRLIYYSQIVNDFQKGDIAEGYSVSREKKESFPLTVTSAQKNPTAFYLCASSIGGSHGYTFGSGTRLTVV.